This T cell receptor (beta chain) was sequenced in a study of T cells after posttransplantation cyclophosphamide. The data were produced by immunoSEQ multiplex PCR, yet TCRdb's version contains in-frame clones alone and is incomplete. This sample carries under 7,000 clones and no singletons, and 5% to 5.5% goes to the top ten. Points from the study as a whole: Later blood repertoires were often dominated by clones from the donor CD8+ memory compartment. Skin or GI-infiltrating T cells shared few TRB sequences with blood. Recipient CMV seropositivity and CMV reactivation strongly tracked TRB clonality.

This clone was recorded a few times. Its antigen is currently unknown. Treatment was busulfan-fludarabine conditioning, a marrow graft, and cyclophosphamide on days +3 and +4. The source is a male patient aged 25 to 39 who received an allogeneic stem cell transplant from an unrelated donor, was CMV-positive, and had acute and chronic GVHD. T cells may partly derive from the graft donor. The sequences come from PBMCs, collected after an allogeneic stem cell transplant with post-transplant cyclophosphamide.

The CDR3 DNA sequence: TGTGCCTGGAGTCGGGGGGACAGGGGCGCGGATTCACCCCTCCACTTT. Its protein product is CAWSRGDRGADSPLHF. The V call is TRBV30, the J call TRBJ1-6, with TRBD1 identical over 10 bases. The V gene end was trimmed by 2 bases and the J gene end by 8 bases; junction bases not matched to a gene: 9. This CDR3 is 16 amino acids long. Germline values: CDR1 GTSNPN, CDR2 SVGIG (reference sequence).